The source of this T cell receptor (beta chain) is a study of blood T cell repertoires in COVID-19 (dated by TCRdb to 2019 to 2021). Regarding the study in general: Samples from collaborators originated in the United States, Italy and Spain and spanned both the acute and convalescent phases of COVID-19. The prospective study material was composed of cDNA or gDNA derived from T cells, B-cell-depleted T cells, or PBMCs. The dataset comprised deeply sampled blood TCRbeta repertoires from subjects exposed to, actively infected with, or recovered from COVID-19. The repertoires were released in a freely available public database intended as a resource for research on the immune response to SARS-CoV-2. The samples were drawn from the first 160 participants of the ongoing ImmuneRACE study and from about 1,200 subjects provided by 6 global collaborators. A de-identified subject ID, COVID-19 status, age in years and sex were almost always included in the sample metadata. Where available, HLA class I and class II types were obtained from metadata supplied by the sample provider rather than from assay-based typing. The research as a whole found: The amount of clinical and demographic metadata varied by source and participant and was provided uncurated.

TCRbeta CDR3 regions were amplified from genomic DNA using the immunoSEQ Assay, a bias-controlled multiplex PCR. On the authors' methods: The number of nucleated cells in each sample was estimated from the amplification of reference gene primers within the assay. Sequence reads were collapsed and filtered to measure the absolute abundance of every unique TCRbeta CDR3 rearrangement. Productive Simpson clonality was computed per sample as the square root of Simpson's diversity index over productive rearrangements. Here the immuneACCESS table is served through TCRdb, limited to in-frame sequences with V and J called. Missing clones are a known gap in these copies; in checked studies unresolved V genes cover under half, and the rest lacks a known reason. V and J calls and clone size are those listed in that table; D and trimming were worked out from the DNA. This sample comprises about 230,000 clones, less than 85% of them detected only once. Approximately 2.5% of the sample is in the top ten clones.

Worth noting for this clone: Its cognate antigen has yet to be identified. Base qualities are not at hand, and no much larger clone is one base apart.

Collaborating institutions collected whole blood in K2EDTA tubes following their own protocols. For TCRbeta analysis, collaborator samples were shipped as frozen whole blood, as isolated PBMCs, or as DNA extracted from either sample type. This clonotype originated in a woman in her seventies with active or convalescent COVID-19. Material: peripheral blood.

The CDR3 corresponds to CATRTGQISNQPQHF. In nucleotides, the sequence is TGTGCCACCAGGACGGGACAGATTAGCAATCAGCCCCAGCATTTT. The chain is encoded by TRBV19 joined to TRBJ1-5, and 7 junction bases match TRBD1. Looking up the germline V gene (reference sequence) yields CDR1 LNHDA and CDR2 SQIVND. From V the trimming removes 10 bases and from J it removes 0 bases, while the gene matches leave 9 bases of the junction unaccounted for. The CDR3 runs 15 residues from the cysteine to the phenylalanine. Kept here is only the CDR3 DNA, which spans 45 bases and is read in frame from base 1.